A selection of T cell receptor beta chains follows, all from one sample in a study of blood T cells in healthy people across ages. Each CDR3 protein is one row after TCRdb ran MiXCR on the 5' RACE reads. The sample includes some 760,000 distinct CDR3 sequences, approximately 25% of them seen just once. These sequences were also reported in another study, on T cells of mothers and their children.

The sequenced material came from blood. The receptors here all came from a boy aged 5-17 years in good health. Each CDR3 is given with its conserved first and last residue.

v_call cdr3_length cdr3_aa
TRBV2 15 CASRTGTGRTGELFF
TRBV3-1 12 CASSRSADTQYF
TRBV11-2 15 CASSPRGRATGELFF
TRBV20-1 13 CSARRGLGLEQYF
TRBV20-1 15 CSARDLETPRDTQYF
TRBV10-3 15 CAISEGSGRASPQYF
TRBV13 17 CASSPGTGYSSYNEQFF
TRBV27 15 CASGTLAGDLFEQYF
TRBV20-1 13 CSAQRGAFGEQYF
TRBV6-2/TRBV6-3 15 CASRILAGSTDTQYF
TRBV5-1 15 CASSFRQGTQETQYF
TRBV28 11 CASRAGYGYTF
TRBV7-9 11 CASSSHGQISF
TRBV5-6 19 CASSQPYGQTIYSGNTIYF
TRBV5-1 15 CTSSLGQGFNYGYTF
TRBV6-1 13 CASSPFYGCEQYF
TRBV28 13 CASSLWGLDEQFF
TRBV5-1 13 CASSLGLEQPQHF
TRBV10-3 13 CAIRGLEAEKLFF
TRBV28 16 CASTLTGTSGAETQYF
TRBV6-5 13 CASSYRDSEKLFF
TRBV11-2 15 CASSFSGGIYNEQFF
TRBV5-1 16 CASSSTGATSSYEQYF
TRBV9 15 CASSVAHMNTGELFF
TRBV6-5 17 CASSYSSGRTNKNIQYF
TRBV6-1 19 CASSPPWASQSGSYNEQFF
TRBV9 14 CASSVGERPGEQFF
TRBV18 16 CASSPETANSGNTIYF
TRBV29-1 14 CSVVGQAGVYEQYF
TRBV12-3/TRBV12-4 13 CASNDRGRETQYF
TRBV9 16 CASSARHDRAHTEAFF
TRBV2 11 CASSETDTQYF
TRBV4-2 18 CASSQDGTSGRASETQYF
TRBV7-9 14 CASSPSTSRYEQYF
TRBV5-1 17 CASSLSPRTGGTDTQYF
TRBV10-3 18 CAISESKRAVTNTGELFF
TRBV6-2/TRBV6-3 14 CASSYRVSGYGYTF
TRBV6-1 15 CASSDVLGPNVPQYF
TRBV20-1 13 CSATASNYNEQFF
TRBV20-1 14 CNAQRGTGNYGYTF